This T cell receptor (beta chain) stems from a study of T cell responses to AZD1222 COVID-19 vaccine. Study findings and constraints: Repertoires were collected only later (after the peak T cell response had occurred). CD4 TCRs covered the whole spike, strongest at regions 160-218 and 743-854. Once two AZD1222 doses were given, Spike-specific TCR breadth and depth went up.

The repertoire was sequenced with immunoSEQ multiplex PCR; TCRdb's copy has only in-frame clones and lacks some. In the table there are tens of thousands of clones, more than 70% of which are singletons. Germline loops: CDR1 SGDLS, CDR2 YYNGEE. The CDR3 is 13 amino acids. The V end was cut by 3 bases, the J end by 6 bases, with 9 bases between. Comments on this clone: What it binds is not known.

This sequence originates from an adult in good health. The sequencing here drew on peripheral blood, taken on day 0 of AZD1222 vaccination. The chain couples TRBV9 to TRBJ1-4, with D possibly matching TRBD1 (6 bases). As DNA, the CDR3 is TGTGCCAGCAGCGGCGGACAGTATGAAAAACTGTTTTTT. This encodes CASSGGQYEKLFF.